Each of the 16 T cell receptor beta chains below was sequenced from the same sample in a study of immune evolution from preneoplasia to lung adenocarcinoma. The assay was immunoSEQ multiplex PCR, and TCRdb's table has in-frame clones only and misses some. The sample gives around 7,900 clones, around 80% of which show up once; approximately 8% is in the top ten. Sequencing used FFPE adjacent normal lung tissue. The receptor source for this set is a person aged 70 to 85 with lung adenocarcinoma.

The J gene is TRBJ2-3, the V gene TRBV7-6, with 10 bases fitting TRBD1. CDR1 is SGHVS and CDR2 is FNYEAQ in the germline V gene. V shed 1 base and J 2 bases; nucleotides not matched to a gene: 3. This CDR3 has 16 amino acids. The chain's CDR3 is CASSLGTGGATDTQYF. CDR3 nucleotides: TGTGCCAGCAGCTTAGGGACAGGGGGGGCCACAGATACGCAGTATTTT.

V and J are TRBV9 and TRBJ1-2; 8 positions match TRBD1. With V trimmed by 4 bases and J by 5 bases, 13 bases remained unmatched. The CDR3 length is 16 residues. Germline-derived CDR1 and CDR2 are SGDLS and YYNGEE. CDR3 coding DNA: TGTGCCAGCAGCCCCCGGACAGGGAATTTTGGATATGGCTACACCTTC. Its translation is CASSPRTGNFGYGYTF. The full variable domain, completed using reference TRBV9 and TRBJ1-2, is DSGVTQTPKHLITATGQRVTLRCSPRSGDLSVYWYQQSLDQGLQFLIQYYNGEERAKGNILERFSAQQFPDLHSELNLSSLELGDSALYFCASSPRTGNFGYGYTFGSGTRLTVV.

The V call is TRBV7-9, the J call TRBJ2-4; 15 bases match TRBD2. This CDR3 region has 17 residues. CDR1 and CDR2 from the germline V gene are SEHNR and FQNEAQ (reference sequence). V was clipped by 1 base and J by 9 bases; unmatched bases: 7. The CDR3 nucleotides read TGTGCCAGCAGCTTAGGAAGGACTAGCGGGAGGGCTGGCATTCAGTACTTC. It translates to CASSLGRTSGRAGIQYF.

The genes are TRBV18 and TRBJ2-3, with D unresolved. Germline CDR1 KGHSH, CDR2 LQKENI. V lost 3 bases, J lost 4 bases, and 5 bases lay in between. This CDR3 is 12 amino acids long. This chain's CDR3 is CASSPGADTQYF. In DNA, the CDR3 is TGTGCCAGCTCACCGGGTGCAGATACGCAGTATTTT.

In its sample, this clone was seen a few times. V and J are TRBV6-5 and TRBJ1-5; 12 positions agree with TRBD1. The CDR3 runs 15 residues. From germline, CDR1 is MNHEY and CDR2 SVGAGI. The ends lost 6 bases at V and 1 base at J; junction bases unmatched: 1. In DNA form, the CDR3 reads TGTGCCAGCAGGGGACAGGGGGCGAGCAATCAGCCCCAGCATTTT. Protein product: CASRGQGASNQPQHF.

This clone was counted only a few times. V is TRBV7-2 and J is TRBJ2-7; 12 bases align to TRBD2. Trimming at V came to 5 bases and at J to 6 bases, leaving 2 bases not matched to a gene. Germline CDR1 is SGHTA and CDR2 is FQGNSA. The CDR3 runs 13 residues. DNA for the CDR3: TGTGCCAGCAGCAAACTAGCGGGAGGCGAGCAGTACTTC. It specifies CASSKLAGGEQYF.

The V and J genes are TRBV5-4 and TRBJ2-7; either TRBD1 or TRBD2 may fit D (5 bases each). Between the trimmed V and J ends, which lost 0 bases and 4 bases, there was a span of 11 bases. The CDR3 is 14 amino acids. Germline CDR1 SGHNT, CDR2 YYREEE (reference sequence). CDR3 sequence (DNA): TGTGCCAGCAGCTTGGAGCGCAGGGAGTACGAGCAGTACTTC. This encodes CASSLERREYEQYF.

The J gene is TRBJ1-2, the V gene TRBV21-1. TRBV21-1 is a documented pseudogene. The CDR3 contains 16 residues. CDR3 amino acids: CASSKARHRGDYGYTF. CDR3 coding DNA: TGTGCCAGCAGCAAAGCGAGGCACAGAGGGGACTATGGCTACACCTTC.

This chain links TRBV5-6 with TRBJ2-2, with TRBD1 identical over 10 bases. This CDR3 contains 16 residues. Looked up from germline, CDR1 is SGHDT and CDR2 is YYEEEE. V was pared by 4 bases and J by 3 bases, with 6 bases of the junction left unmatched. CDR3: CASSLDRGLYTGELFF. In DNA form, the CDR3 reads TGTGCCAGCAGCCTGGACAGGGGGTTGTACACCGGGGAGCTGTTTTTT. Full variable domain (remainder filled in from reference TRBV5-6 and TRBJ2-2): DAGVTQSPTHLIKTRGQQVTLRCSPKSGHDTVSWYQQALGQGPQFIFQYYEEEERQRGNFPDRFSGHQFPNYSSELNVNALLLGDSALYLCASSLDRGLYTGELFFGEGSRLTVL.

The chain employs TRBV28 and TRBJ1-3; D might be TRBD1 (5 bases). Trimming pared 6 bases from V and 5 bases from J, leaving 17 bases between. Germline V CDR1 and CDR2: MDHEN, SYDVKM. This CDR3 spans 15 amino acids. The CDR3 protein is CASSRTDKSRNTIYF. The DNA of the CDR3 is TGTGCCAGCAGCCGGACGGACAAAAGTCGAAACACCATATATTTT.

The V call is TRBV5-1, the J call TRBJ2-5; D not certain. The germline V gene has CDR1 SGHRS and CDR2 YFSETQ. The CDR3 runs 12 residues. The V end was cut by 4 bases, the J end by 4 bases, with 8 bases between. The CDR3 DNA is TGCGCCAGCAGCACCGAAGGAGAGACCCAGTACTTC. Translated, it gives CASSTEGETQYF.

CDR3 in amino acids: CASSEIGNYGYTF. In nucleotides, the CDR3 is TGCGCCAGCAGTGAGATAGGGAACTATGGCTACACCTTC. The chain carries TRBV10-2 and TRBJ1-2; no definite D call. Germline CDR1 WSHSY, CDR2 SAAADI. V lost 2 bases, J lost 2 bases, and 6 bases lay in between. The CDR3 length is 13 residues.

This clone has a handful of counts. The chain combines TRBV29-1 with TRBJ2-7; TRBD1 might be the D (5 bases). The CDR3 contains 13 residues. Germline V gene sequence: CDR1 SQVTM, CDR2 ANQGSEA. Trimming stripped 1 base from V and 3 bases from J, with 10 bases between. DNA for the CDR3: TGCAGCGTTGAAGCAGGGTTCGACTACGAGCAGTACTTC. This gives the protein CSVEAGFDYEQYF.

CDR3 residues: CASSPIPQPSYEQYF. CDR3 nucleotides: TGTGCCAGCAGTCCCATTCCCCAACCCTCCTACGAGCAGTACTTC. The V gene is TRBV6-4, the J gene TRBJ2-7; D gene uncertain. The V and J ends lost 5 bases and 0 bases respectively, with 14 bases between them. The germline CDR1 and CDR2 sequences are MRHNA and SNTAGT. This CDR3 has 15 amino acids.

The J gene is TRBJ2-5, the V gene TRBV7-8, with TRBD1 identical over 9 bases. The ends lost 5 bases at V and 5 bases at J; junction bases unmatched: 18. CDR1 and CDR2 (germline): SGHVS, FQNEAQ. The CDR3 covers 18 residues. CDR3 in amino acids: CASSPNILGTGRKETQYF. CDR3 nucleotides: TGTGCCAGCAGCCCTAATATACTCGGGACAGGGCGCAAGGAGACCCAGTACTTC.

This clone has only a few counts. V gene TRBV25-1 combines with J gene TRBJ1-5, with a weak D call TRBD1 (6 bases). Trimming took 3 bases from V and 4 from J, leaving 13 bases between them. This CDR3 has 15 residues. Germline values: CDR1 MGHDK, CDR2 SYGVNS. The CDR3 reads CASSDWTDPNQPQHF. The CDR3 DNA is TGTGCCAGCAGTGATTGGACAGACCCGAATCAGCCCCAGCATTTT.